This passage covers 20 T cell receptor beta chains from one sample sequenced in a study of persistence of HIV-infected CD4 T cells (dated by TCRdb to 2018 to 2020). The immunoSEQ hsTCRB assay version 4, run in survey mode, was used to sequence TCRbeta repertoires from genomic DNA. The table comes from immuneACCESS by way of TCRdb, which keeps in-frame sequences with V and J called. Part of the clones is missing from these tables; in studies checked, under half for an unresolved V gene and the rest for unknown reasons. The sample contains 50,000 or so clones, around 80% of them found a single time. 2.5% to 3.5% of the sample belongs to the ten largest clones. The sample's treatment or condition label, in plain terms: suppressive antiretroviral therapy. Lysates of CMV-infected fibroblasts at 9 to 10 ug/mL were used to stimulate the cells. Memory populations depleted of antigen-responding cells were obtained by sorting nonresponding CD40L-negative CD69-negative CD45RO-high memory CD4+ T cells.

Their specific antigens are unknown. The specimen was CD4+ T cells sorted from PBMCs after 18-hour stimulation, collected from a patient who received antiretroviral therapy. This sample's cell subset or site label indicates: CD40L-CD69- CD45RO-high memory CD4 T cells not responding to CMV lysate. Every receptor here comes from an adult man with HIV who was CMV-seropositive.

The DNA for the CDR3 is TGTGCCTGGAGTGTGCCCGGGTCACCCCTCCACTTT. Translated: CAWSVPGSPLHF. The chain employs TRBV30 and TRBJ1-6; D gene uncertain. The length of the CDR3 is 12 residues. CDR1 is GTSNPN and CDR2 is SVGIG in the germline V gene (reference sequence). V shed 0 bases and J shed 10 bases, with 7 bases lying between them. Full variable domain (outside the CDR3, taken from reference TRBV30 and TRBJ1-6): SQTIHQWPATLVQPVGSPLSLECTVEGTSNPNLYWYRQAAGRGLQLLFYSVGIGQISSEVPQNLSASRPQDRQFILSSKKLLLSDSGFYLCAWSVPGSPLHFGNGTRLTVT.

The chain recombines TRBV14 with TRBJ1-2; 8 bases match TRBD1. CDR1 and CDR2 (germline): SGHDN, FVKESK. The V and J ends lost 4 bases and 5 bases, in that order; junction bases with no gene match: 9. This CDR3 is built from 15 residues. For the CDR3, the DNA is TGTGCCAGCAGCCCCCTAAGGACAGGGCCGTATGGCTACACCTTC. This encodes CASSPLRTGPYGYTF. The full variable domain, rest sourced from reference TRBV14 and TRBJ1-2, is EAGVTQFPSHSVIEKGQTVTLRCDPISGHDNLYWYRRVMGKEIKFLLHFVKESKQDESGMPNNRFLAERTGGTYSTLKVQPAELEDSGVYFCASSPLRTGPYGYTFGSGTRLTVV.

The chain couples TRBV5-6 to TRBJ2-7, with TRBD1 matching over 7 bases. CDR1 is SGHDT and CDR2 is YYEEEE in the germline V gene. This CDR3 has 14 residues. With V trimmed by 2 bases and J by 3 bases, 5 bases remained unmatched. The CDR3 DNA follows: TGTGCCAGCAGCTTCTCCAGGGGGAACTACGAGCAGTACTTC. Translating gives CASSFSRGNYEQYF.

The chain employs TRBV11-3 and TRBJ2-2, with TRBD2 matching over 9 bases. Germline CDR1 is SGHNT and CDR2 is YENEEA. This CDR3 contains 18 residues. V was clipped by 5 bases and J by 2 bases; unmatched bases: 12. DNA for the CDR3: TGTGCCAGCAGCACTCGTGGGTTAGCGGGAGAAAACACCGGGGAGCTGTTTTTT. Translating it yields CASSTRGLAGENTGELFF.

The chain carries TRBV6-1 and TRBJ2-1; tentative D call: TRBD1 (5 bases). The CDR3 loop spans 13 amino acids. Between the trimmed V and J ends, which lost 7 bases and 4 bases, there was a span of 11 bases. Germline CDR1 reads MNHNS; CDR2 reads SASEGT. Here the CDR3 DNA reads TGTGCCAGCACCACGCAGGGTTACAATGAGCAGTTCTTC. This gives the protein CASTTQGYNEQFF.

The chain links TRBV5-8 to TRBJ2-7; 9 positions agree with TRBD1. CDR1 is SGHTS, CDR2 YDEGEE, per germline. V gave up 6 bases and J gave up 5 bases; unmatched junction bases: 12. The CDR3 is 15 amino acids. CDR3: CASMDRDREWNEQYF. The CDR3 nucleotides are TGTGCCAGCATGGACCGGGACAGGGAGTGGAACGAGCAGTACTTC.

The chain combines TRBV6-1 with TRBJ1-1, with D possibly matching TRBD1 (6 bases). Germline V gene lookup returns CDR1 MNHNS and CDR2 SASEGT. Deletions cut 2 bases from V and 3 bases from J, with 7 bases between. The CDR3 is 13 residues long. DNA of the CDR3: TGTGCCAGCAGTGAAACAGGGTACACTGAAGCTTTCTTT. Translation: CASSETGYTEAFF.

The chain employs TRBV7-6 and TRBJ1-2; perhaps TRBD1 as D (6 bases). The CDR3 totals 15 residues. Germline CDR1 reads SGHVS; CDR2 reads FNYEAQ. Trimming took off 5 bases at V and 0 bases at J, with 13 bases between the two ends. Here the CDR3 reads CASSPRTAANYGYTF. DNA for the CDR3: TGTGCCAGCAGCCCGCGGACAGCCGCTAACTATGGCTACACCTTC. The whole variable domain, filled in from reference TRBV7-6 and TRBJ1-2, reads GAGVSQSPRYKVTKRGQDVALRCDPISGHVSLYWYRQALGQGPEFLTYFNYEAQQDKSGLPNDRFSAERPEGSISTLTIQRTEQRDSAMYRCASSPRTAANYGYTFGSGTRLTVV.

The sample holds a few counts of this clone. The chain uses TRBV4-3 and TRBJ1-3; D is ambiguous. The V end lost 0 bases, the J end lost 0 bases, and 9 bases lay between the germline ends. There are 16 residues in the CDR3. Looked up from germline, CDR1 is LGHNA and CDR2 is YSLEER. CDR3 nucleotide sequence: TGCGCCAGCAGCCAAGATCAGCGATACTCTGGAAACACCATATATTTT. It encodes CASSQDQRYSGNTIYF.

CDR3 protein: CASGSGTEAFF. CDR3 sequence (DNA): TGTGCCAGCGGAAGTGGAACTGAAGCTTTCTTT. This chain joins TRBV7-3 and TRBJ1-1; D is ambiguous. Germline V lookup: CDR1 SGHTA, CDR2 FQGTGA. The CDR3 runs to 11 residues. Trimming stripped 8 bases from V and 5 bases from J, with 9 bases between.

This chain's CDR3 is CAISDPLAGVYEQYF. In nucleotides, the CDR3 is TGTGCCATCAGTGACCCCCTAGCGGGAGTCTACGAGCAGTACTTC. The chain employs TRBV10-3 and TRBJ2-7; 10 positions agree with TRBD2. Trimming removed 3 bases from V and 3 bases from J; junction bases left unmatched: 5. The CDR3 spans 15 residues. Germline CDR1 and CDR2: ENHRY and SYGVKD.

This clone qualifies as medium-sized. V gene TRBV29-1 combines with J gene TRBJ1-2; 10 bases agree with TRBD1. Germline CDR1 reads SQVTM; CDR2 reads ANQGSEA. V was clipped by 5 bases and J by 4 bases; unmatched bases: 4. CDR3 length: 13 amino acids. The CDR3 nucleotides read TGCAGCGTTAGACAGGGGGCTGGCTATGGCTACACCTTC. As protein: CSVRQGAGYGYTF.

J is TRBJ1-1 and V is TRBV5-1; D unclear. Germline V CDR1 and CDR2: SGHRS, YFSETQ. The CDR3 totals 15 residues. The germline V and J ends were trimmed by 2 bases and 3 bases, with 14 bases remaining between them. CDR3 nucleotides: TGCGCCAGCAGCTTAGGGTCCACGAGGGACACTGAAGCTTTCTTT. Encoded protein: CASSLGSTRDTEAFF.

The gene calls are TRBV5-4 and TRBJ2-3, with D possibly TRBD2 on 7 matching bases. Germline V lookup: CDR1 SGHNT, CDR2 YYREEE (reference sequence). The CDR3 length is 18 residues. Trimming took off 3 bases at V and 2 bases at J, with 22 bases between the two ends. CDR3 sequence (DNA): TGTGCCAGCAGCTCGCCGGGACTACTAGGGGGGGCCACAGATACGCAGTATTTT. Amino acids: CASSSPGLLGGATDTQYF. Full variable domain (outside the CDR3, taken from reference TRBV5-4 and TRBJ2-3): ETGVTQSPTHLIKTRGQQVTLRCSSQSGHNTVSWYQQALGQGPQFIFQYYREEENGRGNFPPRFSGLQFPNYSSELNVNALELDDSALYLCASSSPGLLGGATDTQYFGPGTRLTVL.

The chain links TRBV30 to TRBJ1-2; TRBD1 is a possible D gene (6 bases). Trimming shortened V by 3 bases and J by 4 bases, and 12 bases separated the two germline ends. CDR3 length: 13 residues. The germline gives CDR1 GTSNPN, CDR2 SVGIG (reference sequence). CDR3 residues: CAWRPGAPYGYTF. DNA of the CDR3: TGTGCCTGGAGACCAGGGGCGCCCTATGGCTACACCTTC.

The chain employs TRBV9 and TRBJ2-2; possibly TRBD1 for D (6 bases). V lost 4 bases and J lost 2, with 12 bases in between. The CDR3 loop spans 15 amino acids. Per germline, CDR1 SGDLS and CDR2 YYNGEE. For the CDR3, the DNA is TGTGCCAGCAGCACGCCCGGGACAAACACCGGGGAGCTGTTTTTT. Encoded protein: CASSTPGTNTGELFF.

The chain recombines TRBV5-6 with TRBJ2-5; the D gene is possibly TRBD2 (5 bases). Germline V gene data show CDR1 as SGHDT and CDR2 as YYEEEE. There are 14 residues in the CDR3. Trimming removed 4 bases from V and 2 bases from J, with 12 bases in between. The CDR3 loop is CASSPDGGQETQYF. The CDR3 DNA reads TGTGCCAGCAGCCCCGACGGAGGTCAAGAGACCCAGTACTTC.

The chain links TRBV5-4 to TRBJ2-5; 11 nucleotides align to TRBD2. V shed 3 bases, J shed 4 bases, and the junction held 2 bases outside the gene matches. The CDR3 runs 14 residues. Germline CDR1 is SGHNT and CDR2 is YYREEE (reference sequence). The CDR3 sequence: CASSSGLAGETQYF. In nucleotides, the CDR3 is TGTGCCAGCAGCTCCGGACTAGCGGGAGAGACCCAGTACTTC.

The rearrangement links TRBV5-5 to TRBJ2-7; 9 bases are shared with TRBD1. This CDR3 region has 15 residues. Trimming took 4 bases from V and 3 from J; bases not matched to a gene: 8. Germline CDR1 reads SGHKS; CDR2 reads YYEKEE (reference sequence). CDR3 DNA sequence: TGTGCCAGCAGCACCGGGACAGGGTTTAACTACGAGCAGTACTTC. It codes for CASSTGTGFNYEQYF.

The rearrangement uses TRBV30 and TRBJ1-5; 8 bases match TRBD1. The CDR3 length is 14 residues. Germline values: CDR1 GTSNPN, CDR2 SVGIG (reference sequence). The trim removed 0 bases at V and 7 bases at J, leaving 5 bases unmatched. The CDR3 region is CAWSVTGGGQPQHF. The CDR3 DNA is TGTGCCTGGAGTGTTACAGGGGGTGGGCAGCCCCAGCATTTT.